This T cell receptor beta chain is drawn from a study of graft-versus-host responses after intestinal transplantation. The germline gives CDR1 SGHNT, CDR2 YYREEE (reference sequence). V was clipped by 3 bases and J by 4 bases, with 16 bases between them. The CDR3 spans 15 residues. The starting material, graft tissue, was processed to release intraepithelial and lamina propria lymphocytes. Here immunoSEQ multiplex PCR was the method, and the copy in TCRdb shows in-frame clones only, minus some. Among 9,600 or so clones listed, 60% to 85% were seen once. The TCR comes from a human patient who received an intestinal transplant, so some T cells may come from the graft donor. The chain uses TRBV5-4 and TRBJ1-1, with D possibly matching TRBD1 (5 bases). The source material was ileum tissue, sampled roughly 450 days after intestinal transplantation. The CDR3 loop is CASSSLTDRITEAFF. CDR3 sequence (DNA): TGTGCCAGCAGCTCGCTGACCGACAGAATCACTGAAGCTTTCTTT.